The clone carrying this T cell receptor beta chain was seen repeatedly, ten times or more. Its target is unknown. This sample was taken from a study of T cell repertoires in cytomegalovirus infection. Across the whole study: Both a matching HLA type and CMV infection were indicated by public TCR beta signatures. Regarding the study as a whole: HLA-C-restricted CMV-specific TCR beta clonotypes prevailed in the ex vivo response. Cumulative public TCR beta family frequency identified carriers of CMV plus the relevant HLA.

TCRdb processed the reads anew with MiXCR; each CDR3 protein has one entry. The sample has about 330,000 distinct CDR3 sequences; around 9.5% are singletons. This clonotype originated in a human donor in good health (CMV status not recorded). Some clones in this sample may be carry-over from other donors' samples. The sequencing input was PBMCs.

CDR3 protein: CASSLVGRDYTF. The DNA for the CDR3 is TGTGCCAGCAGCTTAGTCGGGCGTGACTACACCTTC. The chain carries TRBV7-9 and TRBJ1-2; D is unresolved. Trimming left V 1 base short and J 10 bases short, with 10 bases between. CDR1 and CDR2 from the germline V gene are SEHNR and FQNEAQ (reference sequence). The CDR3 is 12 amino acids.